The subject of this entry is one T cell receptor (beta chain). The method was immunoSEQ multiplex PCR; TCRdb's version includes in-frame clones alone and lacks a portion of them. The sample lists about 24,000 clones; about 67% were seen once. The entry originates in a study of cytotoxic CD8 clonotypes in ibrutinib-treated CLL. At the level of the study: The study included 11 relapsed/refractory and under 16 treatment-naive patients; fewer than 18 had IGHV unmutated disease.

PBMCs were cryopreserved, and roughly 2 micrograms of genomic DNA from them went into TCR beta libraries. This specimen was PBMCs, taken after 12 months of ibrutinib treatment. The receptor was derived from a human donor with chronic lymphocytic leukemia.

DNA for the CDR3: TGTGCCAGCAGGGGGACAGGGAAGTCCTACAATGAGCAGTTCTTC. It yields the protein CASRGTGKSYNEQFF. This chain joins TRBV2 and TRBJ2-1; 9 bases are shared with TRBD1. CDR3 length equals 15 residues. The germline gives CDR1 SNHLY, CDR2 FYNNEI. V shed 6 bases, J shed 1 base, and the junction held 4 bases outside the gene matches.